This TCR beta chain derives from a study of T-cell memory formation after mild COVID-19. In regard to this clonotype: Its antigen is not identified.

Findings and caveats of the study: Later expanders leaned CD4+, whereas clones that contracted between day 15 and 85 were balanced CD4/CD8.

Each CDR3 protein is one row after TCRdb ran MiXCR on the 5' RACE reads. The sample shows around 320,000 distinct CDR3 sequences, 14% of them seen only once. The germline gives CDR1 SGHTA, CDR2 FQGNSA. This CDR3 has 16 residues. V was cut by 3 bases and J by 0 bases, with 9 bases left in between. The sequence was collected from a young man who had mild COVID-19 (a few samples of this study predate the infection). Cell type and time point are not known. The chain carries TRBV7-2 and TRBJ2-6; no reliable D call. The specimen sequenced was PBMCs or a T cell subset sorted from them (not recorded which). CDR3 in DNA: TGTGCCAGCAGCTTCGCTCAGAGCTCTGGGGCCAACGTCCTGACTTTC. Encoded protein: CASSFAQSSGANVLTF.